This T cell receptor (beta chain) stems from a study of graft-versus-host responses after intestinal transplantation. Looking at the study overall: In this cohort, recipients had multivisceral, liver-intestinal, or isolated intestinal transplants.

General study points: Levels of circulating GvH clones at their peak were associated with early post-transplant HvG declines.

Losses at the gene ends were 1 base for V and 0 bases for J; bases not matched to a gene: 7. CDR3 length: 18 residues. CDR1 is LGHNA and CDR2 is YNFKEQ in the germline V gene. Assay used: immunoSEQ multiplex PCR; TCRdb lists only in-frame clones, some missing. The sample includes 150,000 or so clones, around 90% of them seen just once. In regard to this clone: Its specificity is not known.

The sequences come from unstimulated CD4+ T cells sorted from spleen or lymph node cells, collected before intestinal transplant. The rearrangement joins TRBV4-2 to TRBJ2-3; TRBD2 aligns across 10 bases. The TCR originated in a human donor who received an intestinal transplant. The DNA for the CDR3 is TGTGCCAGCAGCCAAGCCCCTAGCGGGAGAGGGAGCACAGATACGCAGTATTTT. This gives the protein CASSQAPSGRGSTDTQYF.